These T cell receptor beta chains were read from a single sample in a study of OX40 agonist ivuxolimab in advanced cancers. Assay: immunoSEQ multiplex PCR; the TCRdb copy retains only in-frame clones and omits some. The table lists 65,000 to 75,000 clones, about nine tenths of them singletons, with about 4% in the top ten. This sample comprised CD4+ or CD8+ T cells sorted from blood, obtained in a trial of the OX40 agonist ivuxolimab. Receptors originate from an adult with an advanced solid tumor such as melanoma, head and neck, liver or kidney cancer. Each CDR3 is given with its conserved first and last residue. D genes are given only for firm matches. Not all rows give a size; the values are once, few, many and, for expanded clones, a class.

>.|TRBJ2-7|TRBV6-5|.
TGTGCCAGCAGCCCCCATGGGGCTATGGCGTCCGAGCAGTACTTC
CASSPHGAMASEQYF
>.|TRBJ1-2|TRBV10-3|TRBD1
TGTGCCATCAGTATTGACAGGGTCTATGGCTACACCTTC
CAISIDRVYGYTF
>once|TRBJ2-7|TRBV7-2|TRBD1
TGTGCCAGCAGCCCAGACAGGGAGTTCTACGAGCAGTACTTC
CASSPDREFYEQYF
>.|TRBJ2-2|TRBV5-1|TRBD2
TGCGCCAGCAGCCCCTTAGCGGGAGGGTCCGGGGAGCTGTTTTTT
CASSPLAGGSGELFF
>.|TRBJ2-2|TRBV19|.
TGTGCCAGTAATCCTGACAGGCGATTATCGAACACCGGGGAGCTGTTTTTT
CASNPDRRLSNTGELFF
>.|TRBJ2-7|TRBV30|TRBD1
TGTGCCTGGAGTAGAGGACAGGGCTTCAACGAGCAGTACTTC
CAWSRGQGFNEQYF
>once|TRBJ2-3|TRBV6-5|.
TGTGCCAGCAGTTACGAAGCGGCTAGCACAGATACGCAGTATTTT
CASSYEAASTDTQYF
>.|TRBJ2-2|TRBV9|.
TGTGCCAGCAGCGCCAGGGACACCACGAACACCGGGGAGCTGTTTTTT
CASSARDTTNTGELFF
>.|TRBJ1-2|TRBV7-6|.
TGTGCCAGCAGTCCAGGGGCGGGGTCTAACTATGGCTACACCTTC
CASSPGAGSNYGYTF
>.|TRBJ1-1|TRBV6-5|.
TGTGCCAGCAGTAGGGCACCGAACACTGAAGCTTTCTTT
CASSRAPNTEAFF
>.|TRBJ1-1|TRBV7-9|TRBD1
TGTGCCAGCATCGCACAGGGGGACACTGAAGCTTTCTTT
CASIAQGDTEAFF
>.|TRBJ2-2|TRBV5-4|.
TGTGCCAGCAGCTTGTGGCAAGCCACCGGGGAGCTGTTTTTT
CASSLWQATGELFF
>few|TRBJ1-1|TRBV5-4|TRBD1
TGTGCCAGCTTGGGACAGGACCGTTTGGAAGCTTTCTTT
CASLGQDRLEAFF
>.|TRBJ2-1|TRBV7-8|.
TGTGCCAGCAGCTTAGCGAGGATAGGACGGATATACAATGAGCAGTTCTTC
CASSLARIGRIYNEQFF
>few|TRBJ1-1|TRBV7-9|TRBD1
TGTGCCAGCAGCGATCCAGGACAGGGAAGGTCTGAAGCTTTCTTT
CASSDPGQGRSEAFF
>.|TRBJ1-1|TRBV10-1|.
TGCGCCAGCAGCTCAAGTAACACTGAAGCTTTCTTT
CASSSSNTEAFF
>.|TRBJ2-7|TRBV7-3|.
TGTGCCAGCAGCCTCCTCCCGGGTGGCTACGAGCAGTACTTC
CASSLLPGGYEQYF
>few|TRBJ2-7|TRBV18|.
TGTGCCAGCTCACCGGGGACTGAGGGGGGCGAGCAGTACTTC
CASSPGTEGGEQYF
>.|TRBJ2-7|TRBV11-3|.
TGTGCCAGCAGCACCCTGCGTGGGCGGAGCTCCTACGAGCAGTACTTC
CASSTLRGRSSYEQYF
>.|TRBJ1-5|TRBV6-5|.
TGTGCCAGCAGCCCGACAAGTAGTAATCAGCCCCAGCATTTT
CASSPTSSNQPQHF
>.|TRBJ1-1|TRBV9|TRBD1
TGTGCCAGCAACCGCGTGGGGACAGGGAGTTGGACTGAAGCTTTCTTT
CASNRVGTGSWTEAFF
>.|TRBJ2-7|TRBV5-1|TRBD1
TGCGCCAGCAGCAATGAAAGGACAGGGTTTAGCGAGCAGTACTTC
CASSNERTGFSEQYF
>.|TRBJ2-2|TRBV28|.
TGTGCCAGCAGGGGCCCTACGAACACCGGGGAGCTGTTTTTT
CASRGPTNTGELFF
>.|TRBJ2-7|TRBV10-1|TRBD2
TGCGCCAGCAGGGGGGGACTAGCGGAGTCCTACGAGCAGTACTTC
CASRGGLAESYEQYF
>.|TRBJ2-1|TRBV18|TRBD2
TGTGCCAGCTCACCAACTAGCGGGACCTACAATGAGCAGTTCTTC
CASSPTSGTYNEQFF
>.|TRBJ2-2|TRBV7-8|TRBD2
TGTGCCAGCAGCCCTAGCGGCACCGGGGAGCTGTTTTTT
CASSPSGTGELFF
>.|TRBJ1-5|TRBV7-9|.
TGTGCCAGCAGCTTAGAGGGCAGCAATCAGCCCCAGCATTTT
CASSLEGSNQPQHF
>.|TRBJ2-7|TRBV7-7|.
TGTGCTAGCAGCTATAGACTAGTAGAATACTACGAGCAGTACTTC
CASSYRLVEYYEQYF
>.|TRBJ2-3|TRBV5-1|TRBD1
TGCGCCAGCAGCTTTGCACCTCCCGCTCAGGGGGGCACAGATACGCAGTATTTT
CASSFAPPAQGGTDTQYF
>.|TRBJ1-5|TRBV7-9|.
TGTGCCAGCAGCTCCGGGACGGTCGTCCGGCCCCAGCATTTT
CASSSGTVVRPQHF
>.|TRBJ1-3|TRBV4-1|TRBD1
TGCGCCAGCAGCCGGACAGGACAGGAAAGAAACACCATATATTTT
CASSRTGQERNTIYF
>.|TRBJ2-3|TRBV2|TRBD2
TGTGCCAGCAGTATAGCGGGAGTAGACACAGATACGCAGTATTTT
CASSIAGVDTDTQYF
>.|TRBJ2-2|TRBV2|TRBD2
TGTGCCAGCAAGAGATCGGCACTAGCGAGGAACACCGGGGAGCTGTTTTTT
CASKRSALARNTGELFF
>.|TRBJ2-5|TRBV7-2|.
TGTGCCAGCAGCCCACAAGGGGGAAGAGAGACCCAGTACTTC
CASSPQGGRETQYF
>.|TRBJ2-7|TRBV5-6|TRBD2
TGTGCCAGCAGCCCATCCGGGAAAGCGGGAGCCTACGAGCAGTACTTC
CASSPSGKAGAYEQYF
>once|TRBJ2-7|TRBV19|.
TGTGCCAGTAGTATCATAGGGGACTCGGCCTACGAGCAGTACTTC
CASSIIGDSAYEQYF
>.|TRBJ1-2|TRBV2|.
TGTGCCAGCAGTGCAGGAGGGGAATGGGGCTACACCTTC
CASSAGGEWGYTF
>.|TRBJ2-7|TRBV7-8|.
TGTGCCAGTGGGTGGGACGCCTCCTACGAGCAGTACTTC
CASGWDASYEQYF
>.|TRBJ1-5|TRBV6-6|.
TGTGCCAGCAGTTTGGGGGCCCTGAATCAGCCCCAGCATTTT
CASSLGALNQPQHF
>.|TRBJ2-2|TRBV28|.
TGTGCCAGCAGTTTAGCCACCGGGGAGCTGTTTTTT
CASSLATGELFF